This T cell receptor (beta chain) was retrieved from a study of radiation and T cells in renal cell carcinoma. General study results and limits: From baseline, blood top tumor clonotypes peaked at 2 weeks post-radiation.

Sequencing was performed with immunoSEQ multiplex PCR; in TCRdb, only in-frame clones are kept and a portion is missing. This sample has 120,000 to 150,000 clones; about 86% occur once, and the top ten carry 17%. Time point reported: blood 4 weeks post-SBRT, at nephrectomy. Documented treatment: 15 Gy SBRT to primary tumor, nephrectomy 4 weeks later. Nephrectomy followed 15 Gy stereotactic body radiation by 4 weeks. Concerning this clone: Its antigen remains unidentified.

Germline V gives CDR1 MNHNY, CDR2 SVGAGI (reference sequence). Trimming pared 6 bases from V and 0 bases from J, leaving 12 bases between. The CDR3 extends over 15 amino acids. The chain uses TRBV6-6 and TRBJ1-3; tentative D call: TRBD1 (5 bases). This TCR derives from a woman aged 45 to 65 with renal cell carcinoma. This sample comprised blood, obtained from a patient whose treatment included radiotherapy and nephrectomy. The CDR3 region has the DNA TGTGCCAGCAGACTTGACAGCCGCTCTGGAAACACCATATATTTT. Translated, it gives CASRLDSRSGNTIYF.